This T cell receptor (beta chain) was observed in a study of T cells after yellow fever vaccination. Study-level information: Fractions of limited cellularity were prepared by means of SMART-Seq v4 Ultra Low Input. Notes on the study in general: Just a small share of clonotypes turned up in the CD4 compartment as well as the CD8 compartment. At 95% to 96% for CD4 and approximately 89% for CD8, most primary-vaccination clones showed up again after the booster.

J gave up 2 bases and V 4 bases, and 7 bases lay outside the gene matches. CDR3 length equals 15 residues. Looked up from germline, CDR1 is SGHRS and CDR2 is YFSETQ. 5'RACE template switching added a universal primer site and UMIs to TCR cDNA. MiXCR, applied by TCRdb to the 5' RACE reads, yields one record per CDR3 protein. The table lists roughly 62,000 distinct CDR3 sequences, approximately 7% of them singletons. This clonotype appeared a few times. The target antigen is unknown. The sequence was collected from a man aged 18 to 30 who received the YFV17D yellow fever vaccine. Sequenced material: CD8+ T cells sorted from PBMCs, taken on the day of the first yellow fever vaccination. The chain is built from TRBV5-1 and TRBJ1-1; 8 bases are a match to TRBD1. Here the CDR3 DNA reads TGCGCCAGCAGCACTGGACAGGGCCTTAACACTGAAGCTTTCTTT. This codes for CASSTGQGLNTEAFF.